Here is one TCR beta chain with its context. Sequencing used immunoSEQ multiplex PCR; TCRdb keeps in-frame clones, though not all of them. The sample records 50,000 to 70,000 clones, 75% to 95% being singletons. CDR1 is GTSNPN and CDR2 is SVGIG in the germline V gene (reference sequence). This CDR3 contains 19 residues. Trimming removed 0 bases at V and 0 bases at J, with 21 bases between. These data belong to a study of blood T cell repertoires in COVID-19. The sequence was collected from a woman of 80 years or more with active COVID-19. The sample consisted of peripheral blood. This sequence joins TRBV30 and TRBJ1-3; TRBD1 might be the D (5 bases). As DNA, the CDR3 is TGTGCCTGGAGTGTACGCCCAGGGTTAGGCACGGGCTCTGGAAACACCATATATTTT. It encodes CAWSVRPGLGTGSGNTIYF.